Reported below is one T cell receptor (beta chain). Its specificity is unknown. Via MiXCR, TCRdb re-called the reads, giving one row per CDR3 protein. The table shows about 460,000 distinct CDR3 sequences, with 11% occurring only once. The record originates from a study of T cell repertoires in cytomegalovirus infection. Study-level information: An indication of both CMV infection and matching HLA type came from public TCR beta signatures.

The CDR3 runs 14 residues. Germline lookup yields CDR1 LGHDT and CDR2 YNNKEL (reference sequence). V gave up 2 bases and J gave up 7 bases; unmatched junction bases: 8. Broader study findings: Dominating the ex vivo response were HLA-C-restricted CMV-specific TCR beta clonotypes. Adding up the frequency of public TCR beta families identified people who carried CMV plus the relevant HLA.

Input material: PBMCs. The source is a human donor in good health (CMV status not recorded). Some clones in this sample may be carry-over from other donors' samples. The chain joins TRBV3-1 to TRBJ2-7, with 7 bases fitting TRBD1. The CDR3 DNA reads as TGTGCCAGCAGCCAAACAGGGGCCCCTGGAGAGCAGTACTTC. Translation: CASSQTGAPGEQYF.